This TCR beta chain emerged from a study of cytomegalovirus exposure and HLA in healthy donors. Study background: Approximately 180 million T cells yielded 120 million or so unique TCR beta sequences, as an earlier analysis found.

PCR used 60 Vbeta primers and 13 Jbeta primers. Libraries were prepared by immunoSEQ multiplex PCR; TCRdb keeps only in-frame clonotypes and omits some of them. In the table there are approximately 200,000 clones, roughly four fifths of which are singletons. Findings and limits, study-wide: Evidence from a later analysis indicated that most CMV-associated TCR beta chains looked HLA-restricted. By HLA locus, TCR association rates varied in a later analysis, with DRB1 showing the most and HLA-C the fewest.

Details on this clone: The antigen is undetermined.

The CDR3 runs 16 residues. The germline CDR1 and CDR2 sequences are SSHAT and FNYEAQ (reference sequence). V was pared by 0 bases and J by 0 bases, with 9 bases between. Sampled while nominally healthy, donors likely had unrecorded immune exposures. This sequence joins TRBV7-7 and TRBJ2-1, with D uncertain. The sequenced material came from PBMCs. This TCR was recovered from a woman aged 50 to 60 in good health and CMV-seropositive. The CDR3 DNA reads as TGTGCCAGCAGCTTAGCGCCAGGAAGCTCCTACAATGAGCAGTTCTTC. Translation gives CASSLAPGSSYNEQFF.